Below, 30 T cell receptor beta chains from the same sample are listed, as sequenced in a study of blood T cell repertoires in COVID-19. Using immunoSEQ multiplex PCR, the repertoire was profiled, and TCRdb retains in-frame clones only, with some absent. Of 140,000 or so clones in the sample, about 80% were seen once. What was sequenced was PBMCs or T cells enriched from blood (not recorded which). The receptors were sampled from a man over 45 who had recovered from COVID-19.

The chain is built from TRBV7-9 and TRBJ2-7, with 7 positions matching TRBD1. The V and J ends lost 8 bases and 2 bases, in that order; junction bases with no gene match: 12. This CDR3 has 15 residues. Germline CDR1 SEHNR, CDR2 FQNEAQ (reference sequence). The CDR3 DNA reads TGTGCCAGCGGCACCACCGGGACAGACCCCTACGAGCAGTACTTC. Translation: CASGTTGTDPYEQYF.

The J gene is TRBJ2-5, the V gene TRBV9, with TRBD2 as a possible D gene (5 bases). V was pared by 3 bases and J by 2 bases, with 14 bases between. CDR1 is SGDLS, CDR2 YYNGEE, per germline. CDR3 size: 15 residues. In DNA form, the CDR3 reads TGTGCCAGCAGCGCGTGGGCTAGAGGGCAAGAGACCCAGTACTTC. Translating gives CASSAWARGQETQYF. Variable domain in full (rest from reference TRBV9 and TRBJ2-5): DSGVTQTPKHLITATGQRVTLRCSPRSGDLSVYWYQQSLDQGLQFLIQYYNGEERAKGNILERFSAQQFPDLHSELNLSSLELGDSALYFCASSAWARGQETQYFGPGTRLLVL.

This clone was seen once. The V gene is TRBV28, the J gene TRBJ1-5, with 7 nucleotides matching TRBD1. Germline V CDR1 and CDR2: MDHEN, SYDVKM. V lost 6 bases and J lost 3; bases outside the gene matches: 8. The CDR3 has 15 residues. CDR3 in amino acids: CASRTGTALNQPQHF. The CDR3 DNA reads as TGTGCCAGCAGAACCGGGACAGCGCTCAATCAGCCCCAGCATTTT.

This clone was found once. This chain joins TRBV9 and TRBJ1-4; 7 nucleotides match TRBD1. This CDR3 spans 14 amino acids. The junction had 6 bases not matched to a gene; V was cut back by 0 bases and J by 10 bases. CDR1 SGDLS and CDR2 YYNGEE come from the germline V gene. CDR3 loop: CASSVGEGGGKLFF. In DNA, the CDR3 is TGTGCCAGCAGCGTAGGAGAAGGGGGCGGAAAACTGTTTTTT.

This clone was seen once. This chain connects TRBV9 to TRBJ2-3; 12 bases fit TRBD2. CDR1 and CDR2 (germline): SGDLS, YYNGEE. J lost 0 bases, V lost 6 bases, and 2 bases had no gene match. The CDR3 contains 15 residues. The CDR3 DNA follows: TGTGCCAGCAACCTAGCGGGGGGGAGCACAGATACGCAGTATTTT. It codes for CASNLAGGSTDTQYF.

This rearrangement joins TRBV19 to TRBJ2-7; 10 bases fit TRBD1. Trimming removed 6 bases from V and 5 bases from J; junction bases left unmatched: 4. The CDR3 consists of 13 residues. Germline V gene sequence: CDR1 LNHDA, CDR2 SQIVND (reference sequence). CDR3 residues: CASRRGQGNEQYF. The CDR3 nucleotides read TGTGCCAGTAGGAGGGGACAGGGGAACGAGCAGTACTTC.

As regards this clone: Other nucleotide sequences from this sample produce the same CDR3. The CDR3 nucleotides read TGTGCCAGCAGCGTAGTGGGCGGGGGGGCCACGTCTGGGGCCAACGTCCTGACTTTC. This translates into CASSVVGGGATSGANVLTF. The rearrangement links TRBV9 to TRBJ2-6; 9 nucleotides align to TRBD2. Losses at the gene ends were 0 bases for V and 1 base for J; bases not matched to a gene: 8. From germline, CDR1 is SGDLS and CDR2 YYNGEE. CDR3 length: 19 residues.

The genes are TRBV7-2 and TRBJ2-5, with 15 bases aligning to TRBD2. The CDR3 has 15 amino acids. CDR1 and CDR2 (germline): SGHTA, FQGNSA. The ends lost 6 bases at V and 5 bases at J; junction bases unmatched: 4. CDR3 region: CASRSGTSGGETQYF. CDR3 nucleotide sequence: TGTGCCAGCAGATCCGGGACTAGCGGGGGGGAGACCCAGTACTTC.

Only one count was recorded for this clone. The chain joins TRBV7-2 to TRBJ1-6; D call uncertain. Per germline, CDR1 SGHTA and CDR2 FQGNSA. This CDR3 is built from 15 residues. Trimming left V 3 bases short and J 5 bases short, with 11 bases between. The CDR3 sequence: CASSFIRADNSPLHF. CDR3 DNA: TGTGCCAGCAGCTTTATCCGAGCGGATAATTCACCCCTCCACTTT. Full variable domain (remainder filled in from reference TRBV7-2 and TRBJ1-6): GAGVSQSPSNKVTEKGKDVELRCDPISGHTALYWYRQSLGQGLEFLIYFQGNSAPDKSGLPSDRFSAERTGGSVSTLTIQRTQQEDSAVYLCASSFIRADNSPLHFGNGTRLTVT.

The chain is built from TRBV5-6 and TRBJ2-5; 10 positions match TRBD2. V lost 6 bases, J lost 0 bases, and 5 bases stayed unmatched. Germline lookup yields CDR1 SGHDT and CDR2 YYEEEE. CDR3 length: 15 residues. The CDR3, as DNA: TGTGCCAGCAACCCTAGCGGGGGCCACCAAGAGACCCAGTACTTC. Protein: CASNPSGGHQETQYF.

The V and J genes are TRBV6-1 and TRBJ2-3; D gene unclear. Germline CDR1 reads MNHNS; CDR2 reads SASEGT. The V gene lost 2 bases and the J gene lost 5 bases, with 8 bases spanning the gap. The CDR3 consists of 13 residues. The CDR3 DNA is TGTGCCAGCAGTGAACAAAGAGGAGATACGCAGTATTTT. Translation: CASSEQRGDTQYF.

A single count supports this clone. The CDR3 coding sequence is TGTGCCAGCAGTGAAGGGTCCCACTCCCAAGAGACCCAGTACTTC. It is translated as CASSEGSHSQETQYF. The chain employs TRBV6-1 and TRBJ2-5; D is ambiguous. CDR1 and CDR2 (germline): MNHNS, SASEGT. V lost 1 base and J lost 1, with 10 bases in between. The CDR3 sequence is 15 residues long.

The chain has TRBV5-1 and TRBJ1-4; tentatively, D is TRBD1 (6 bases). In germline, CDR1 is SGHRS, CDR2 YFSETQ. The CDR3 contains 15 residues. V lost 1 base, J lost 4 bases, and 11 bases lay in between. CDR3 DNA: TGCGCCAGCAGCTTGATGGGGGCTTTTAATGAAAAACTGTTTTTT. This encodes CASSLMGAFNEKLFF.

The rearrangement uses TRBV11-2 and TRBJ2-7; 7 bases are shared with TRBD2. Germline CDR1 and CDR2: SGHAT and FQNNGV. V dropped 5 bases and J dropped 4; count of bases not matched to a gene: 17. CDR3 length equals 17 residues. CDR3 amino acids: CASSPLPGLGGGYEQYF. Written as DNA, the CDR3 is TGTGCCAGCAGCCCCCTCCCGGGACTGGGCGGGGGTTACGAGCAGTACTTC.

V usage is TRBV6-5 and J usage is TRBJ2-1, with 9 bases lining up with TRBD1. Germline-derived CDR1 and CDR2 are MNHEY and SVGAGI. Trimming cost V 6 bases and J 7 bases; bases outside gene matches: 10. This CDR3 spans 15 amino acids. In nucleotides, the CDR3 is TGTGCCAGCAGGCGCCGGGACAGGGAAGTGAATGAGCAGTTCTTC. Amino acid sequence: CASRRRDREVNEQFF.

The chain combines TRBV5-6 with TRBJ1-5; 7 bases fit TRBD1. This CDR3 has 15 residues. Unmatched junction bases numbered 3, after V lost 1 base and J lost 2 bases. The germline V gene has CDR1 SGHDT and CDR2 YYEEEE. The CDR3 sequence: CASSLRQGGNQPQHF. CDR3 in DNA: TGTGCCAGCAGCTTGCGACAGGGTGGCAATCAGCCCCAGCATTTT.

This clone has more than one count but fewer than ten. The gene calls are TRBV2 and TRBJ1-5; D not resolved. Germline V CDR1 and CDR2: SNHLY, FYNNEI. Deletions cut 6 bases from V and 5 bases from J, with 17 bases between. There are 15 residues in the CDR3. CDR3 sequence: CASRPRGHFDQPQHF. The CDR3 DNA reads TGTGCCAGCAGGCCTCGAGGCCACTTTGATCAGCCCCAGCATTTT. The full variable domain, its missing parts supplied by reference TRBV2 and TRBJ1-5, is EPEVTQTPSHQVTQMGQEVILRCVPISNHLYFYWYRQILGQKVEFLVSFYNNEISEKSEIFDDQFSVERPDGSNFTLKIRSTKLEDSAMYFCASRPRGHFDQPQHFGDGTRLSIL.

The chain couples TRBV19 to TRBJ2-3, with 15 nucleotides matching TRBD2. The V segment lost 1 base and the J segment 3 bases; nucleotides outside the gene matches: 8. This CDR3 region has 19 residues. CDR1 and CDR2 from the germline V gene are LNHDA and SQIVND (reference sequence). Written as DNA, the CDR3 is TGTGCCAGTAGTATAGCGAAGTCGGGGACTAGCGGGGGGACAGATACGCAGTATTTT. This gives the protein CASSIAKSGTSGGTDTQYF.

J is TRBJ1-1 and V is TRBV29-1; possibly TRBD1 for D (5 bases). V was trimmed by 2 bases and J by 6 bases, leaving 10 bases between them. Germline CDR1 reads SQVTM; CDR2 reads ANQGSEA. This CDR3 comprises 12 residues. The DNA for the CDR3 is TGCAGCGTTGAACCGGGGGTCGCTGAAGCTTTCTTT. Translation: CSVEPGVAEAFF.

This clone was counted once. The CDR3 coding sequence is TGTGCCAGCCGGGTGTTACAAGAAGATACGCAGTATTTT. Translation gives CASRVLQEDTQYF. The chain uses TRBV9 and TRBJ2-3; D unresolved. The CDR3 spans 13 residues. V gave up 7 bases and J gave up 5 bases, with 14 bases separating them. Per the germline V gene, CDR1 is SGDLS and CDR2 is YYNGEE.

This clone showed up just a few times. The V gene is TRBV23-1, the J gene TRBJ1-4; 10 bases align to TRBD1. TRBV23-1 is treated as an ORF (open reading frame) with a function not yet certain. The CDR3 is 16 residues long. The V gene end was trimmed by 4 bases and the J gene end by 7 bases; junction bases not matched to a gene: 9. This CDR3 is CASSRPTGGISEKLFF. DNA of the CDR3: TGCGCCAGCAGTCGACCGACAGGGGGCATAAGTGAAAAACTGTTTTTT.

The chain recombines TRBV7-9 with TRBJ1-2; no definite D call. V lost 5 bases and J lost 3, with 7 bases in between. The CDR3 runs to 12 residues. The germline gives CDR1 SEHNR, CDR2 FQNEAQ (reference sequence). The CDR3 spells CASSPGDYGYTF. The DNA for the CDR3 is TGTGCCAGCAGCCCCGGGGACTATGGCTACACCTTC.

This rearrangement joins TRBV2 to TRBJ2-7; TRBD2 aligns across 10 bases. This CDR3 is 12 amino acids long. Germline trimming cut 9 bases from V and 5 bases from J; bases unmatched to any gene: 4. Germline CDR1 and CDR2: SNHLY and FYNNEI. Here the CDR3 DNA reads TGTGCCAGGGGGACTAGCGTGAACGAGCAGTACTTC. It codes for CARGTSVNEQYF.

J is TRBJ2-4 and V is TRBV14, with 7 bases identical to TRBD1. This CDR3 has 17 residues. V was pared by 2 bases and J by 0 bases, with 7 bases of the junction left unmatched. Germline V gene sequence: CDR1 SGHDN, CDR2 FVKESK. Here the CDR3 reads CASSQPGQPLAKNIQYF. DNA of the CDR3: TGTGCCAGCAGCCAACCGGGACAGCCCCTAGCCAAAAACATTCAGTACTTC.

The chain links TRBV5-8 to TRBJ1-4; TRBD1 matches 9 bases. Trimming at V came to 4 bases and at J to 0 bases, leaving 4 bases not matched to a gene. CDR3 length: 16 amino acids. Per germline, CDR1 SGHTS and CDR2 YDEGEE. In DNA form, the CDR3 reads TGTGCCAGCAGCCCGGGACAGGGACCAACTAATGAAAAACTGTTTTTT. This translates into CASSPGQGPTNEKLFF.

As concerns this clone: The junction and the germline gene differ at one end; a read error may be behind it. This sequence joins TRBV7-7 and TRBJ2-3; TRBD2 aligns across 8 bases. The CDR3 runs 15 residues. The V gene's germline CDR1 is SSHAT and CDR2 FNYEAQ (reference sequence). The CDR3 nucleotides read TGTGCTAGCAGCTTGGGGCGGGGGGGCACAGATACGCAGTATTTT. Translation: CASSLGRGGTDTQYF.

This sequence joins TRBV5-4 and TRBJ2-6, with D tentatively TRBD2 (6 bases). Trimming shortened V by 5 bases and J by 2 bases, and 14 bases separated the two germline ends. CDR3 length equals 16 residues. The germline V gene encodes CDR1 SGHNT and CDR2 YYREEE (reference sequence). The CDR3 DNA sequence: TGTGCCAGCAGGGCCGGGACTCCGGCTGGGGCCAACGTCCTGACTTTC. Translation: CASRAGTPAGANVLTF.

CDR3 protein: CASTATVVSYEQYF. CDR3 DNA: TGTGCCAGCACCGCGACAGTGGTCTCCTACGAGCAGTACTTC. V gene TRBV27 combines with J gene TRBJ2-7; perhaps TRBD1 as D (5 bases). CDR1 and CDR2 (germline): MNHEY, SMNVEV (reference sequence). Trimming took 7 bases from V and 0 from J, leaving 13 bases between them. This CDR3 is built from 14 residues.

This clone showed up just once. The V and J genes are TRBV12-3 or TRBV12-4 and TRBJ1-5, with D unresolved. This CDR3 comprises 12 residues. The V gene lost 1 base and the J gene lost 9 bases, with 7 bases spanning the gap. The CDR3 coding sequence is TGTGCCAGCAGTTTAGACCAGCGGCCCCAGCATTTT. As protein: CASSLDQRPQHF.

The genes are TRBV18 and TRBJ1-1; a possible D gene is TRBD1 (5 bases). V was clipped by 2 bases and J by 1 base, with 8 bases between them. This CDR3 is built from 14 residues. The germline gives CDR1 KGHSH, CDR2 LQKENI. The CDR3 nucleotides are TGTGCCAGCTCACCAGGCGGGGGGAACACTGAAGCTTTCTTT. Protein: CASSPGGGNTEAFF.